This T cell receptor beta chain was profiled in a study of T cell responses to AZD1222 COVID-19 vaccine. As for this clone: Its antigen is as yet unknown.

V was cut by 4 bases and J by 10 bases, with 13 bases left in between. This CDR3 has 13 residues. The germline gives CDR1 MGHRA, CDR2 YSYEKL. Findings and caveats of the study: Dominant at 160-218 and 743-854, vaccine-associated CD4 TCRs also spanned spike.

Produced via immunoSEQ multiplex PCR; TCRdb's table is partial and in-frame only. This table holds approximately 100,000 clones, 75% to 95% found once. This chain connects TRBV4-1 to TRBJ2-2; D unclear. The TCR originated in an adult in good health. Source: peripheral blood, taken on day 0 of AZD1222 vaccination. CDR3 sequence: CASSPYEVMELFF. The CDR3 DNA reads TGCGCCAGCAGCCCGTATGAGGTTATGGAGCTGTTTTTT.